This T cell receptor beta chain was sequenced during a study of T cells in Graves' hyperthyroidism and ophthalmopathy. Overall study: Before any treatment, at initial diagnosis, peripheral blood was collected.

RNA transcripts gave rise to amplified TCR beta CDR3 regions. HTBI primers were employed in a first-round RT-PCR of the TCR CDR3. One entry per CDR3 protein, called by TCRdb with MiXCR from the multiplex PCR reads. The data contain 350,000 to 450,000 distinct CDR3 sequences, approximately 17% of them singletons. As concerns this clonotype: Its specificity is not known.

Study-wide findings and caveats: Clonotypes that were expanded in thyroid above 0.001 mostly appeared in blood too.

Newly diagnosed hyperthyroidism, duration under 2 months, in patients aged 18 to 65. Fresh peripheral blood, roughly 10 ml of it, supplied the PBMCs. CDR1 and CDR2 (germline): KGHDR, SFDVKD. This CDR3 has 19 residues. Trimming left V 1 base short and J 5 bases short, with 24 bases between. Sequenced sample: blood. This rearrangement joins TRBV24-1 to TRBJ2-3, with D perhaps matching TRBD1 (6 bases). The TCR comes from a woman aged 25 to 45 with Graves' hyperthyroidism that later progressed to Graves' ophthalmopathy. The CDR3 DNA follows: TGTGCCACCAGTGATTTATTGGGGGCCACGGGTCTGCTTGGAGATACGCAGTATTTT. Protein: CATSDLLGATGLLGDTQYF.